Listed below are T cell receptor beta chains from one sample, sequenced in a study of blood T cell repertoires in COVID-19. Produced via immunoSEQ multiplex PCR; TCRdb's table is partial and in-frame only. The profile shows roughly 13,000 clones, around 80% of them singletons. Sequenced input: peripheral blood. The origin of the receptors is a human donor in a cohort sampled during active COVID-19. Both conserved end residues are part of each CDR3. Fields, in order: CDR3 DNA, CDR3 protein, J gene, clone size, V gene, D gene. A D gene is named only where the DNA matches it firmly. Rows may omit the clone size; those that give it use once, few, many or a size class.

CDR3nt: TGTGCCAGCAGACCCTCCCAGGGCCGGAGCACTGAAGCTTTCTTT
CDR3aa: CASRPSQGRSTEAFF
j_gene: TRBJ1-1
abundance: -
v_gene: TRBV5-4
d_gene: -

CDR3nt: TGTGCCAGCAGCCTGGGACTAGCCGCCGGGGAGCTGTTTTTT
CDR3aa: CASSLGLAAGELFF
j_gene: TRBJ2-2
abundance: -
v_gene: TRBV7-9
d_gene: TRBD2

CDR3nt: TGTGCCAGCTCACCACGCATTGAGTTTACTGAAGCTTTCTTT
CDR3aa: CASSPRIEFTEAFF
j_gene: TRBJ1-1
abundance: -
v_gene: TRBV18
d_gene: -

CDR3nt: TGTGCCAGCAGCCCACGAGCAGGTACATACGAGCAGTACTTC
CDR3aa: CASSPRAGTYEQYF
j_gene: TRBJ2-7
abundance: -
v_gene: TRBV7-2
d_gene: -

CDR3nt: TGTGCCAGCAGTGGTGGTGGGAGGGGGAGGACCCGGGACACTGAAGCTTTCTTT
CDR3aa: CASSGGGRGRTRDTEAFF
j_gene: TRBJ1-1
abundance: medium-sized
v_gene: TRBV6-1
d_gene: -

CDR3nt: TGTGCCAGCAGTTTATGGCAGGGGACGTTAGAGGAAAAACTGTTTTTT
CDR3aa: CASSLWQGTLEEKLFF
j_gene: TRBJ1-4
abundance: once
v_gene: TRBV28
d_gene: -

CDR3nt: TGTGCCAGCAGCTCTAATCCGGGACAGGGTTTCGGCGAGCAGTACTTC
CDR3aa: CASSSNPGQGFGEQYF
j_gene: TRBJ2-7
abundance: -
v_gene: TRBV7-9
d_gene: TRBD1

CDR3nt: TGTGCCAGCAGCATCCCAGCGGGGGCGGTCTTGAATGAGCAGTTCTTC
CDR3aa: CASSIPAGAVLNEQFF
j_gene: TRBJ2-1
abundance: once
v_gene: TRBV13
d_gene: TRBD2

CDR3nt: TGCGCCAGTGCCACAGGGAAGAGGGAGCACCCGTATGGCTACACCTTC
CDR3aa: CASATGKREHPYGYTF
j_gene: TRBJ1-2
abundance: -
v_gene: TRBV10-1
d_gene: -

CDR3nt: TGTGCCAGCAGCCAGGTTTTGGGACAATGGTTCGCTGGAAACACCATATATTTT
CDR3aa: CASSQVLGQWFAGNTIYF
j_gene: TRBJ1-3
abundance: few
v_gene: TRBV14
d_gene: -

CDR3nt: TGTGCCTGGAGTCGGGGGGTTAATCAGCCCCAGCATTTT
CDR3aa: CAWSRGVNQPQHF
j_gene: TRBJ1-5
abundance: -
v_gene: TRBV30
d_gene: -

CDR3nt: TGTGCCAGCAGCCCGTTATTCCCTGAAGCTTTCTTT
CDR3aa: CASSPLFPEAFF
j_gene: TRBJ1-1
abundance: -
v_gene: TRBV28
d_gene: -

CDR3nt: TGCGCCAGCAGCGGAGGGACAGCCGGGGAGCTGTTTTTT
CDR3aa: CASSGGTAGELFF
j_gene: TRBJ2-2
abundance: -
v_gene: TRBV5-1
d_gene: -

CDR3nt: TGTGCCTGGAGTAAGACTACAAATGAGCAGTTCTTC
CDR3aa: CAWSKTTNEQFF
j_gene: TRBJ2-1
abundance: -
v_gene: TRBV30
d_gene: -

CDR3nt: TGTGCCAGCAGCTTAAAGTGGGGGGACAGGGGAATGAACACTGAAGCTTTCTTT
CDR3aa: CASSLKWGDRGMNTEAFF
j_gene: TRBJ1-1
abundance: -
v_gene: TRBV13
d_gene: TRBD1

CDR3nt: TGTGCCATTGCACAGGGGGGATATGGCTACACCTTC
CDR3aa: CAIAQGGYGYTF
j_gene: TRBJ1-2
abundance: -
v_gene: TRBV28
d_gene: TRBD1

CDR3nt: TGTGCCTGGAGTGCAGGGATAGCAAGCAATCAGCCCCAGCATTTT
CDR3aa: CAWSAGIASNQPQHF
j_gene: TRBJ1-5
abundance: -
v_gene: TRBV30
d_gene: -

CDR3nt: TGTGCCAGCAGCTCTGGCGGCGGAAACACCATATATTTT
CDR3aa: CASSSGGGNTIYF
j_gene: TRBJ1-3
abundance: -
v_gene: TRBV5-4
d_gene: -

CDR3nt: TGTGCCAGCAGTTTCCAGGGGCGGGTAGCTTTCTTT
CDR3aa: CASSFQGRVAFF
j_gene: TRBJ1-1
abundance: -
v_gene: TRBV28
d_gene: -

CDR3nt: TGTGCCAGCTCACCACCAAGCGGGGGGGCTTCTGGGGCCAACGTCCTGACTTTC
CDR3aa: CASSPPSGGASGANVLTF
j_gene: TRBJ2-6
abundance: -
v_gene: TRBV18
d_gene: TRBD2

CDR3nt: TGCGCCAGCAGCTTGGCCTCAGGGGCGAGGGGCTACACCTTC
CDR3aa: CASSLASGARGYTF
j_gene: TRBJ1-2
abundance: -
v_gene: TRBV5-1
d_gene: -

CDR3nt: TGCGCCAGCAGCCACGAACTAGCCGCCACGCAGTATTTT
CDR3aa: CASSHELAATQYF
j_gene: TRBJ2-3
abundance: -
v_gene: TRBV4-3
d_gene: -

CDR3nt: TGTGCCAGCAGCCACGGGAGCTCTGGAAACACCATATATTTT
CDR3aa: CASSHGSSGNTIYF
j_gene: TRBJ1-3
abundance: -
v_gene: TRBV3-1/TRBV3-2
d_gene: -

CDR3nt: -
CDR3aa: CASSFGSGRGDTEAFF
j_gene: TRBJ1-1
abundance: once
v_gene: TRBV5-1
d_gene: -

CDR3nt: TGTGCCAGCAGCCCTCGCGGGGGGGTAAGTGAGCAGTTCTTC
CDR3aa: CASSPRGGVSEQFF
j_gene: TRBJ2-1
abundance: -
v_gene: TRBV9
d_gene: TRBD2

CDR3nt: TGTGCCAGTAGACAGGGGGCCGTAGATACGCAGTATTTT
CDR3aa: CASRQGAVDTQYF
j_gene: TRBJ2-3
abundance: few
v_gene: TRBV19
d_gene: TRBD1

CDR3nt: TGTGCCAGCTCACCTTGGCGGCAGGGCCTGAACACCGGGGAGCTGTTTTTT
CDR3aa: CASSPWRQGLNTGELFF
j_gene: TRBJ2-2
abundance: -
v_gene: TRBV18
d_gene: -

CDR3nt: TGCAGTGCTAGTGGGGCCCACTCTGGAAACACCATATATTTT
CDR3aa: CSASGAHSGNTIYF
j_gene: TRBJ1-3
abundance: -
v_gene: TRBV20-1
d_gene: -

CDR3nt: TGTGCCAGCAGTTTGCAGGGAGGGAATAATTCACCCCTCCACTTT
CDR3aa: CASSLQGGNNSPLHF
j_gene: TRBJ1-6
abundance: -
v_gene: TRBV2
d_gene: -

CDR3nt: TGTGCCAGCAGTTACAGGAGGGGTGAAGCTTTCTTT
CDR3aa: CASSYRRGEAFF
j_gene: TRBJ1-1
abundance: -
v_gene: TRBV6-5
d_gene: -

CDR3nt: TGTGCCAGCAGCTTTATGACACAAAGCACCGGGGAGCTGTTTTTT
CDR3aa: CASSFMTQSTGELFF
j_gene: TRBJ2-2
abundance: -
v_gene: TRBV5-5
d_gene: -

CDR3nt: TGTGCCAGTATTGGGTTGGACAGTTTGAACACTGAAGCTTTCTTT
CDR3aa: CASIGLDSLNTEAFF
j_gene: TRBJ1-1
abundance: -
v_gene: TRBV19
d_gene: -

CDR3nt: TGTGCCAGCAGTTTAGACTTCAAGGATACGCAGTATTTT
CDR3aa: CASSLDFKDTQYF
j_gene: TRBJ2-3
abundance: few
v_gene: TRBV12-3/TRBV12-4
d_gene: -

CDR3nt: TGCGCCAGCACCCGGGGGGCGAATGAGGGGTCCTACGAGCAGTACTTC
CDR3aa: CASTRGANEGSYEQYF
j_gene: TRBJ2-7
abundance: -
v_gene: TRBV5-1
d_gene: -

CDR3nt: TGTGCCAGCAGTCAACAAAGAGGTGGCTACACCTTC
CDR3aa: CASSQQRGGYTF
j_gene: TRBJ1-2
abundance: -
v_gene: TRBV5-8
d_gene: -

CDR3nt: TGTGCCAGCAGCCAACTCGGGACAGGGAGCGGGAACACCGGGGAGCTGTTTTTT
CDR3aa: CASSQLGTGSGNTGELFF
j_gene: TRBJ2-2
abundance: -
v_gene: TRBV5-5
d_gene: TRBD1

CDR3nt: TGTGCCAGCAGCCTCTTCACGGGTCAAGAGACCCAGTACTTC
CDR3aa: CASSLFTGQETQYF
j_gene: TRBJ2-5
abundance: -
v_gene: TRBV7-9
d_gene: -

CDR3nt: TGTGCCAGCAGCCGAACTAGCGGACCGAAAGAGACCCAGTACTTC
CDR3aa: CASSRTSGPKETQYF
j_gene: TRBJ2-5
abundance: -
v_gene: TRBV6-5
d_gene: TRBD2

CDR3nt: TGTGCCAGCAGTACAGGACAGCTTGGAGGCTGCACCTTC
CDR3aa: CASSTGQLGGCTF
j_gene: TRBJ1-2
abundance: -
v_gene: TRBV12-3/TRBV12-4
d_gene: -

CDR3nt: TGTGCCAGCAGTACCGGACAACTCACTGAAGCTTTCTTT
CDR3aa: CASSTGQLTEAFF
j_gene: TRBJ1-1
abundance: -
v_gene: TRBV6-6
d_gene: -

CDR3nt: TGTGCCAGCAGTTACTCGATGAGGGAGGGGCAGTACTTC
CDR3aa: CASSYSMREGQYF
j_gene: TRBJ2-7
abundance: -
v_gene: TRBV6-5
d_gene: TRBD2

CDR3nt: TGTGCCTGGAGTGTTCGGGGGGTTAGAGATACGCAGTATTTT
CDR3aa: CAWSVRGVRDTQYF
j_gene: TRBJ2-3
abundance: -
v_gene: TRBV30
d_gene: TRBD2

CDR3nt: TGTGCCAGCAGCCTAAGCCTGGGACTTTCTAATGAGCAGTTCTTC
CDR3aa: CASSLSLGLSNEQFF
j_gene: TRBJ2-1
abundance: -
v_gene: TRBV7-3
d_gene: -

CDR3nt: TGTGCCACCAGTGATTTTGGGGGGGGGACTAGCGGGGCTAACGAGCAGTACTTC
CDR3aa: CATSDFGGGTSGANEQYF
j_gene: TRBJ2-7
abundance: -
v_gene: TRBV24-1
d_gene: TRBD2

CDR3nt: TGTGCCAGCAGCCAAGATGGGCTCGGCTACGAGCAGTACTTC
CDR3aa: CASSQDGLGYEQYF
j_gene: TRBJ2-7
abundance: -
v_gene: TRBV3-1/TRBV3-2
d_gene: -

CDR3nt: TGTGCCAGTAGTCCCGAGACCGGGACAGGGTGGAACGAGCAGTTCTTC
CDR3aa: CASSPETGTGWNEQFF
j_gene: TRBJ2-1
abundance: once
v_gene: TRBV19
d_gene: TRBD1

CDR3nt: TGTGCCAGCAGCGTAGGGGAAGGGGCTCTAGCCAAAAACATTCAGTACTTC
CDR3aa: CASSVGEGALAKNIQYF
j_gene: TRBJ2-4
abundance: once
v_gene: TRBV9
d_gene: -

CDR3nt: TGCGCCAGCAGCTTGGCCGGGGGGTCTCAAGGCTACACCTTC
CDR3aa: CASSLAGGSQGYTF
j_gene: TRBJ1-2
abundance: -
v_gene: TRBV5-1
d_gene: -

CDR3nt: TGTGCCAGCAGCTCCCGAATCACTAGCGGGGGGGCAGATGAGCAGTTCTTC
CDR3aa: CASSSRITSGGADEQFF
j_gene: TRBJ2-1
abundance: once
v_gene: TRBV7-9
d_gene: TRBD2

CDR3nt: TGTGCCAGCAGCCCCCTAGGAGGGGGGGAAGATGAAAAACTGTTTTTT
CDR3aa: CASSPLGGGEDEKLFF
j_gene: TRBJ1-4
abundance: -
v_gene: TRBV27
d_gene: -